One and the same sample provided the 20 T cell receptor beta chains below, sequenced in a study of blood T cell repertoires in COVID-19. Clones were read by immunoSEQ multiplex PCR, and TCRdb kept only the in-frame ones, dropping some. The sample comprises 250,000 or so clones, around 90% of which are singletons, and roughly 2% rests with the top ten. The source material was peripheral blood. Receptor source: a woman aged 55-75 years with COVID-19, enrolled during active disease.

The genes are TRBV6-5 and TRBJ1-5; D is undetermined. The germline V and J ends were trimmed by 4 bases and 5 bases, with 9 bases remaining between them. The CDR3 extends over 13 amino acids. The germline CDR1 and CDR2 sequences are MNHEY and SVGAGI. CDR3 protein: CASSSRRDQPQHF. CDR3 coding DNA: TGTGCCAGCAGTTCCCGGAGGGATCAGCCCCAGCATTTT.

The V and J genes are TRBV11-2 and TRBJ2-7; D may be TRBD2 (6 bases). Germline values: CDR1 SGHAT, CDR2 FQNNGV. The V gene lost 4 bases and the J gene lost 2 bases, with 18 bases spanning the gap. The CDR3 covers 16 residues. The chain's CDR3 is CASSYRVAGPPYEQYF. In DNA form, the CDR3 reads TGTGCCAGCAGCTATAGGGTGGCGGGGCCCCCCTACGAGCAGTACTTC.

This clone appeared a single time. The chain carries TRBV11-3 and TRBJ2-2, with 9 positions matching TRBD1. Germline CDR1 is SGHNT and CDR2 is YENEEA. After removal of 6 bases from V and 3 bases from J, the junction contained 5 bases not matched to a gene. This CDR3 has 15 amino acids. CDR3 region: CASSKTGGDTGELFF. The CDR3 DNA follows: TGTGCCAGCAGTAAGACAGGGGGGGACACCGGGGAGCTGTTTTTT.

The chain combines TRBV5-1 with TRBJ1-4; the D is unclear. The length of the CDR3 is 13 residues. Germline CDR1 SGHRS, CDR2 YFSETQ. Trimming stripped 0 bases from V and 7 bases from J, with 7 bases between. CDR3 residues: CASSLAGSEKLFF. CDR3 bases: TGCGCCAGCAGCTTGGCCGGTAGTGAAAAACTGTTTTTT.

This chain joins TRBV6-5 and TRBJ1-1; D is uncertain. CDR1 MNHEY and CDR2 SVGAGI come from the germline V gene. CDR3 length: 16 residues. The V end was cut by 4 bases, the J end by 1 base, with 16 bases between. CDR3 in amino acids: CASSLLTAVKNTEAFF. CDR3 DNA: TGTGCCAGCAGTTTATTAACCGCAGTCAAGAACACTGAAGCTTTCTTT.

This chain uses TRBV4-3 with TRBJ2-1, with unresolved D. V was shortened by 1 base and J by 5 bases, with 12 bases between the two germline ends. This CDR3 spans 15 amino acids. CDR1 and CDR2 (germline): LGHNA, YSLEER. Here the CDR3 reads CASSQVSSRNNEQFF. The CDR3 DNA sequence: TGCGCCAGCAGCCAAGTCTCGTCCAGGAACAATGAGCAGTTCTTC.

The chain joins TRBV4-2 to TRBJ2-5, with D perhaps matching TRBD1 (6 bases). This CDR3 is 14 amino acids long. Trimming stripped 1 base from V and 5 bases from J, with 11 bases between. The germline V gene encodes CDR1 LGHNA and CDR2 YNFKEQ. The CDR3 DNA is TGTGCCAGCAGCCAAGGGGTCAGGGGTGAGACCCAGTACTTC. Translated: CASSQGVRGETQYF.

The chain couples TRBV27 to TRBJ1-2, with a possible D match to TRBD1 (5 bases). The V gene's germline CDR1 is MNHEY and CDR2 SMNVEV (reference sequence). V was clipped by 3 bases and J by 1 base, with 9 bases between them. This CDR3 comprises 14 residues. The CDR3 sequence: CASSFRGVNYGYTF. Written as DNA, the CDR3 is TGTGCCAGCAGTTTTCGGGGGGTTAACTATGGCTACACCTTC.

V and J are TRBV11-2 and TRBJ1-6; D is perhaps TRBD1 (5 bases). CDR1 and CDR2 (germline): SGHAT, FQNNGV. This CDR3 has 12 amino acids. V lost 1 base, J lost 15 bases, and 10 bases lay in between. DNA of the CDR3: TGTGCCAGCAGCTTAGTTCAGGGTTACCTCCACTTT. Translating it yields CASSLVQGYLHF.

The rearrangement joins TRBV18 to TRBJ2-2; the D gene is possibly TRBD2 (6 bases). Germline V gene sequence: CDR1 KGHSH, CDR2 LQKENI. This CDR3 has 17 amino acids. Trimming removed 2 bases at V and 4 bases at J, with 17 bases between. The CDR3 spells CASSPNSGFSGTGELFF. CDR3 bases: TGTGCCAGCTCACCAAATAGCGGCTTTTCCGGCACCGGGGAGCTGTTTTTT.

This chain uses TRBV7-9 with TRBJ1-1; the match to TRBD1 covers 9 bases. V trimming: 2 bases; J trimming: 2 bases; junction bases outside the gene matches: 9. CDR3 length equals 17 residues. Germline lookup yields CDR1 SEHNR and CDR2 FQNEAQ (reference sequence). The CDR3 reads CASSLSGTGRRNTEAFF. CDR3 nucleotides: TGTGCCAGCAGCTTATCCGGGACAGGGAGGAGAAACACTGAAGCTTTCTTT.

The V gene is TRBV14, the J gene TRBJ1-6; D perhaps matches TRBD1 (5 bases). The CDR3 is 15 amino acids. Germline CDR1 reads SGHDN; CDR2 reads FVKESK. The germline V and J ends were trimmed by 4 bases and 7 bases, with 14 bases remaining between them. DNA of the CDR3: TGTGCCAGCAGCCCGAGGACACGACGAAATTCACCCCTCCACTTT. It specifies CASSPRTRRNSPLHF.

This chain joins TRBV5-1 and TRBJ1-4; 8 nucleotides match TRBD1. The germline V gene has CDR1 SGHRS and CDR2 YFSETQ. Trimming took 0 bases from V and 1 from J; bases not matched to a gene: 5. This CDR3 contains 17 residues. The CDR3 DNA sequence: TGCGCCAGCAGCTTGGCAGGGGGCATCGGAACTAATGAAAAACTGTTTTTT. Its translation is CASSLAGGIGTNEKLFF.

The chain has TRBV7-2 and TRBJ1-1; D gene uncertain. CDR3 size: 14 residues. CDR1 and CDR2 (germline): SGHTA, FQGNSA. Trimming cost V 1 base and J 5 bases, with 11 bases left between them. DNA for the CDR3: TGTGCCAGCAGCTTAGGGGGAGGGAGGACTGAAGCTTTCTTT. Its protein product is CASSLGGGRTEAFF.

The rearrangement uses TRBV14 and TRBJ1-2; tentatively, D is TRBD1 (5 bases). Trimming took off 0 bases at V and 6 bases at J, with 20 bases between the two ends. The germline CDR1 and CDR2 sequences are SGHDN and FVKESK. There are 17 residues in the CDR3. The CDR3 is CASSQDYLGVLRNGYTF. In DNA form, the CDR3 reads TGTGCCAGCAGCCAAGATTATCTAGGGGTGCTCCGTAATGGCTACACCTTC.

This clone was recorded once. This sequence joins TRBV4-2 and TRBJ1-5; 7 bases are shared with TRBD1. Germline trimming cut 1 base from V and 8 bases from J; bases unmatched to any gene: 14. The germline gives CDR1 LGHNA, CDR2 YNFKEQ. The CDR3 extends over 17 amino acids. The CDR3 sequence: CASSQGLTGQIDEPQHF. DNA for the CDR3: TGTGCCAGCAGCCAAGGGCTAACGGGACAGATTGATGAGCCCCAGCATTTT.

The CDR3 DNA sequence: TGCGCCAGCAGCCAGGCGGACAGGGTAATCTCTGGAAACACCATATATTTT. This codes for CASSQADRVISGNTIYF. The chain joins TRBV4-1 to TRBJ1-3; 8 bases are shared with TRBD1. Germline CDR1 and CDR2: MGHRA and YSYEKL. The CDR3 runs 17 residues. V lost 3 bases, J lost 0 bases, and 7 bases stayed unmatched.

The chain employs TRBV5-4 and TRBJ2-5, with 7 bases identical to TRBD2. The junction had 2 bases not matched to a gene; V was cut back by 2 bases and J by 4 bases. The CDR3 loop spans 13 amino acids. The germline V gene encodes CDR1 SGHNT and CDR2 YYREEE (reference sequence). This CDR3 is CASSFGGTETQYF. CDR3 sequence (DNA): TGTGCCAGCAGCTTCGGGGGGACAGAGACCCAGTACTTC.

This chain connects TRBV7-9 to TRBJ2-5, with a weak D call TRBD1 (5 bases). The CDR3 has 14 amino acids. In germline, CDR1 is SEHNR, CDR2 FQNEAQ (reference sequence). The V end was cut by 1 base, the J end by 9 bases, with 15 bases between. CDR3 DNA: TGTGCCAGCAGCTTAGAGACAGTTGATCGGGCCCAGTACTTC. As protein: CASSLETVDRAQYF.

The V gene is TRBV3-1 (or the pseudogene TRBV3-2), the J gene TRBJ1-1, with 8 nucleotides matching TRBD1. The CDR3 totals 17 residues. V was pared by 1 base and J by 0 bases, with 7 bases of the junction left unmatched. Germline lookup yields CDR1 LGHDT and CDR2 YNNKEL (reference sequence). CDR3 nucleotide sequence: TGTGCCAGCAGCCAAGGGAACAGGGGGGGCCTGAACACTGAAGCTTTCTTT. Amino acid sequence: CASSQGNRGGLNTEAFF.